These 5 T cell receptor beta chains came from one sample sequenced in a study of cytomegalovirus exposure and HLA in healthy donors. Primers for the PCR totalled 60 Vbeta and 13 Jbeta. Repertoires were generated with immunoSEQ multiplex PCR, while TCRdb's copy carries only in-frame clones and drops some. The table has 85,000 to 100,000 clones, roughly three quarters seen once; the top ten hold less than 5%. The sample was PBMCs. These receptors were obtained from a woman aged 40 to 50 in good health and CMV-seronegative.

The rearrangement joins TRBV6-5 to TRBJ1-2; unclear D gene. Trimming took off 6 bases at V and 4 bases at J, with 9 bases between the two ends. The CDR3 is made up of 12 amino acids. Germline V lookup: CDR1 MNHEY, CDR2 SVGAGI. This CDR3 reads CASSPAGYGYTF. The CDR3 DNA follows: TGTGCCAGCAGCCCCGCGGGCTATGGCTACACCTTC.

The CDR3 loop is CATSSEPGQGTDTQYF. The CDR3 DNA is TGTGCCACCAGCTCCGAGCCCGGACAGGGCACAGATACGCAGTATTTT. The chain carries TRBV15 and TRBJ2-3; 7 bases fit TRBD1. Germline values: CDR1 LNHNV, CDR2 YYDKDF (reference sequence). J gave up 1 base and V 5 bases, and 9 bases lay outside the gene matches. This CDR3 is built from 16 residues. The full variable domain, with the rest looked up from reference TRBV15 and TRBJ2-3, is DAMVIQNPRYQVTQFGKPVTLSCSQTLNHNVMYWYQQKSSQAPKLLFHYYDKDFNNEADTPDNFQSRRPNTSFCFLDIRSPGLGDTAMYLCATSSEPGQGTDTQYFGPGTRLTVL.

The V call is TRBV7-2, the J call TRBJ1-4, with TRBD1 as a possible D gene (5 bases). Trimming left V 3 bases short and J 3 bases short, with 8 bases between. The CDR3 has 14 amino acids. Germline-derived CDR1 and CDR2 are SGHTA and FQGNSA. The CDR3 DNA reads as TGTGCCAGCAGCTTGGCGGGGGCTAATGAAAAACTGTTTTTT. Translating gives CASSLAGANEKLFF.

J is TRBJ2-5 and V is TRBV2; 7 nucleotides agree with TRBD1. Per the germline V gene, CDR1 is SNHLY and CDR2 is FYNNEI. The CDR3 is made up of 17 amino acids. V was clipped by 2 bases and J by 2 bases; unmatched bases: 11. The CDR3 sequence is CASSEKLIMGQQETQYF. CDR3 sequence (DNA): TGTGCCAGCAGTGAAAAGTTGATTATGGGACAGCAAGAGACCCAGTACTTC.

This chain joins TRBV6-6 and TRBJ1-2, with D perhaps TRBD1 (6 bases). Trimming left V 5 bases short and J 3 bases short, with 10 bases between. This CDR3 region has 13 residues. Germline V gene data show CDR1 as MNHNY and CDR2 as SVGAGI (reference sequence). The CDR3 loop reads CASSPGQHYGYTF. In DNA form, the CDR3 reads TGTGCCAGCAGTCCTGGACAGCACTATGGCTACACCTTC.